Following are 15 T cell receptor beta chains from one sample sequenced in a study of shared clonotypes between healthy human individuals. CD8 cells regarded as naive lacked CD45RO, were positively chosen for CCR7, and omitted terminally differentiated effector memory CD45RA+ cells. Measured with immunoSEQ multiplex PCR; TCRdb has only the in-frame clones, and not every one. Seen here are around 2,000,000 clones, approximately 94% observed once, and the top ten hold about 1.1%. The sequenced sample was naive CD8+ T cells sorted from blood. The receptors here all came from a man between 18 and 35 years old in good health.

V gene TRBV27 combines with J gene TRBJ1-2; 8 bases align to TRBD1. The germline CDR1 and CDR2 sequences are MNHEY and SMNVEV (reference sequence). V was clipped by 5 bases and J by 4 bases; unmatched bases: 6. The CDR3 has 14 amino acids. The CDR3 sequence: CASSPTGAFYGYTF. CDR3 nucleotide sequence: TGTGCCAGCAGTCCGACAGGGGCCTTCTATGGCTACACCTTC.

In DNA, the CDR3 is TGTGCCAGCAGTTACTCGGGGGTGGAGGGTACAGATACGCAGTATTTT. It is translated as CASSYSGVEGTDTQYF. This chain links TRBV6-6 with TRBJ2-3; possibly TRBD2 for D (6 bases). The germline V and J ends were trimmed by 0 bases and 3 bases, with 13 bases remaining between them. This CDR3 is 16 amino acids long. From germline, CDR1 is MNHNY and CDR2 SVGAGI (reference sequence).

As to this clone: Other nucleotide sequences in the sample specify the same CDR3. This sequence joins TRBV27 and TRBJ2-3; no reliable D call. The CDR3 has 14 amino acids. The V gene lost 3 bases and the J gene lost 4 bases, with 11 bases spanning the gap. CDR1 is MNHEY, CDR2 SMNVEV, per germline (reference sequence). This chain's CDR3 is CASSLIGSADTQYF. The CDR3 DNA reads TGTGCCAGCAGTTTGATAGGATCCGCAGATACGCAGTATTTT.

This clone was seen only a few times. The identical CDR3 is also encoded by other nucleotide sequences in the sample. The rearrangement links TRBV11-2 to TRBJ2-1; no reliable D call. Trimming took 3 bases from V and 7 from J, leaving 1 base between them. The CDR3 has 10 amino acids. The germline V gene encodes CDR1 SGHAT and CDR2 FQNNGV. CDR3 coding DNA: TGTGCCAGCAGCTTTAATGAGCAGTTCTTC. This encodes CASSFNEQFF.

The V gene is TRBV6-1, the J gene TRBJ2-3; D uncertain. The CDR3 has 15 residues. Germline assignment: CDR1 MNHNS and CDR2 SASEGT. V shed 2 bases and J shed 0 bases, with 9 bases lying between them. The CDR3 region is CASSEMQSSTDTQYF. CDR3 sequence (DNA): TGTGCCAGCAGTGAAATGCAATCTAGCACAGATACGCAGTATTTT.

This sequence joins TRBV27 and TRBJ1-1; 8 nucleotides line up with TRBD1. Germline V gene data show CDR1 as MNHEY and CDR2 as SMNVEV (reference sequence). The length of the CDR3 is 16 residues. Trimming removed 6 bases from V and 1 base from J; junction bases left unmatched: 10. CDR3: CASRNRTGYENTEAFF. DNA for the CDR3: TGTGCCAGCAGGAACCGGACAGGGTACGAGAACACTGAAGCTTTCTTT.

Here the CDR3 reads CATRWGEGTDTQYF. CDR3 sequence (DNA): TGTGCCACCCGCTGGGGGGAGGGAACAGATACGCAGTATTTT. The chain couples TRBV6-5 to TRBJ2-3; 7 bases are a match to TRBD2. This CDR3 contains 14 residues. The V segment lost 10 bases and the J segment 3 bases; nucleotides outside the gene matches: 10. The germline V gene has CDR1 MNHEY and CDR2 SVGAGI.

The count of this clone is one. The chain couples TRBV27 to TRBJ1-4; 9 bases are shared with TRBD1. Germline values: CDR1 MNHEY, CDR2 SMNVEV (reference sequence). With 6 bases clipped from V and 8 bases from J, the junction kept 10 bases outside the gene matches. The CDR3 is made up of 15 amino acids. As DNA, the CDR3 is TGTGCCAGCAGGCCTCTTGGGACAGGGAACGAAAAACTGTTTTTT. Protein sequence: CASRPLGTGNEKLFF.

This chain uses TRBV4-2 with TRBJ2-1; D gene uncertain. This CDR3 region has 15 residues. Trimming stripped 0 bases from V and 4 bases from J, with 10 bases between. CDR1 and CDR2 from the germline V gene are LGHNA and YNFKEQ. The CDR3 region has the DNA TGTGCCAGCAGCCAAGAGCAGAGTTTATACAATGAGCAGTTCTTC. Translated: CASSQEQSLYNEQFF.

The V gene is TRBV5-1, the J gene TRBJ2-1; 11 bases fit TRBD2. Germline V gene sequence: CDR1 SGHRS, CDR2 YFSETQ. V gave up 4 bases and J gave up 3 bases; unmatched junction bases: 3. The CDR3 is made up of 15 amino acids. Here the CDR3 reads CASSIAGGGYNEQFF. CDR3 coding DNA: TGCGCCAGCAGCATAGCGGGAGGGGGCTACAATGAGCAGTTCTTC.

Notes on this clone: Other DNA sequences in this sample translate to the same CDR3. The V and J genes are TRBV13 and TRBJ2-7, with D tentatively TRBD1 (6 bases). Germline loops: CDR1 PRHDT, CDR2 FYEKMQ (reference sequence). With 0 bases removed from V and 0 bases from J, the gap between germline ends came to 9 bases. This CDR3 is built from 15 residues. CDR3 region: CASSLGAGDSYEQYF. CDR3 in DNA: TGTGCCAGCAGCTTAGGAGCAGGGGACTCCTACGAGCAGTACTTC. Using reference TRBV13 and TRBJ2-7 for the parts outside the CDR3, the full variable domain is AAGVIQSPRHLIKEKRETATLKCYPIPRHDTVYWYQQGPGQDPQFLISFYEKMQSDKGSIPDRFSAQQFSDYHSELNMSSLELGDSALYFCASSLGAGDSYEQYFGPGTRLTVT.

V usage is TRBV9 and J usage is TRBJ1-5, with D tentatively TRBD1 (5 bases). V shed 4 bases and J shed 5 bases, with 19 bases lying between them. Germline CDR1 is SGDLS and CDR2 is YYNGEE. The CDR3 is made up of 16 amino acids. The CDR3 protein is CASSPSDSVIDQPQHF. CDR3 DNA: TGTGCCAGCAGCCCGTCCGACAGCGTCATAGATCAGCCCCAGCATTTT.

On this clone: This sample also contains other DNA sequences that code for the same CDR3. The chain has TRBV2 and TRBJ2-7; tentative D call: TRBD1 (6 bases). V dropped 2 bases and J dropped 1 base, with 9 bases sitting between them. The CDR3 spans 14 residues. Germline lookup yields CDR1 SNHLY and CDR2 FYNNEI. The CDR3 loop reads CASSELGQSYEQYF. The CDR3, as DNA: TGTGCCAGCAGTGAACTAGGACAGTCCTACGAGCAGTACTTC.

Written as DNA, the CDR3 is TGCGCCAGCAGGGGTCAATCCTACGAGCAGTACTTC. This translates into CASRGQSYEQYF. The gene calls are TRBV5-1 and TRBJ2-7; D is undetermined. The length of the CDR3 is 12 residues. Germline values: CDR1 SGHRS, CDR2 YFSETQ. V was trimmed by 5 bases and J by 1 base, leaving 7 bases between them.

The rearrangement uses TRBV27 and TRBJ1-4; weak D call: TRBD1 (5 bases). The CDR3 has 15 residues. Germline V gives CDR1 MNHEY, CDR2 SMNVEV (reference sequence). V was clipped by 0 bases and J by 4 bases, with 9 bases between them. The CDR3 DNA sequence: TGTGCCAGCAGTTTATCTCCGGGGCTTAATGAAAAACTGTTTTTT. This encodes CASSLSPGLNEKLFF.